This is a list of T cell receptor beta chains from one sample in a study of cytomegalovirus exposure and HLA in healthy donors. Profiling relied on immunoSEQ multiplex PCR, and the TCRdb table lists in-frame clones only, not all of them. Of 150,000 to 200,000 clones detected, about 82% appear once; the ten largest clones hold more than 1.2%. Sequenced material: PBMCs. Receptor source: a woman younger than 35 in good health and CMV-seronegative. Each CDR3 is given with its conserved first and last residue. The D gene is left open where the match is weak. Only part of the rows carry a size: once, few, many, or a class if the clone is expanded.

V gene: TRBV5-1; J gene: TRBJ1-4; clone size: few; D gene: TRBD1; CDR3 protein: CASSLNSGTGGKKLFF; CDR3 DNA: TGCGCCAGCAGCTTGAATTCTGGGACAGGGGGCAAAAAACTGTTTTTT
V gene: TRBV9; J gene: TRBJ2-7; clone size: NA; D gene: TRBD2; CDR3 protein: CASSPSGSGVYEQYF; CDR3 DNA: TGTGCCAGCAGCCCTTCGGGGAGCGGGGTCTACGAGCAGTACTTC
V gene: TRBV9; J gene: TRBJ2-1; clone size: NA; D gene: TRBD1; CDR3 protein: CASRDILNAQGVTYNEQFF; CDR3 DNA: TGTGCCAGCAGAGATATCCTTAATGCTCAGGGGGTCACCTACAATGAGCAGTTCTTC
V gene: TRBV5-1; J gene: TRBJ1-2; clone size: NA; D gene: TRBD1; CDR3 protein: CASAGGNFGYGYTF; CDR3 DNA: TGCGCCAGCGCAGGGGGGAATTTCGGTTATGGCTACACCTTC
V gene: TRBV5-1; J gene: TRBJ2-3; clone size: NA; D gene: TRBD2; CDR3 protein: CASSLVTSGGTDTQYF; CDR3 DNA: TGCGCCAGCAGCTTGGTTACCAGCGGGGGCACAGATACGCAGTATTTT
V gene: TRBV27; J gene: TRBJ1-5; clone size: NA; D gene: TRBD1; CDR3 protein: CASTPTGDLSNQPQHF; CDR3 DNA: TGTGCCAGCACCCCGACAGGGGACCTTAGCAATCAGCCCCAGCATTTT
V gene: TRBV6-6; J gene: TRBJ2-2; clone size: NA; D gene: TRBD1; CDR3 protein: CASSPWDRVVIGELFF; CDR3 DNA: TGTGCCAGCAGTCCCTGGGACAGGGTGGTAATCGGGGAGCTGTTTTTT
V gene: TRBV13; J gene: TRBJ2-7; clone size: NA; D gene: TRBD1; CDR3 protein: CASSLDRATYEQYF; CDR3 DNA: TGTGCCAGCAGCTTGGACAGGGCGACCTACGAGCAGTACTTC
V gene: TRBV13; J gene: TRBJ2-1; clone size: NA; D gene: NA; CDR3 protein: CASSTTDPAGQSLRDEQFF; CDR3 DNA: TGTGCCAGCAGCACTACCGATCCCGCGGGACAGAGCTTGAGGGATGAGCAGTTCTTC
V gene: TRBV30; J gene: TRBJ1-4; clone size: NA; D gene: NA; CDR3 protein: CAWRIRGLATNEKLFF; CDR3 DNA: TGTGCCTGGAGGATAAGGGGCCTGGCAACTAATGAAAAACTGTTTTTT
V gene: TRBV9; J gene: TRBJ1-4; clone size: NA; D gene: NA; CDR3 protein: CASSAHPGATNEKLFF; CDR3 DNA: TGTGCCAGCAGCGCGCACCCGGGGGCAACTAATGAAAAACTGTTTTTT
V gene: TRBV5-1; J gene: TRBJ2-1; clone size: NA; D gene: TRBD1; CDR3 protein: CASSFGQGGNEQFF; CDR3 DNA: TGCGCCAGCAGCTTCGGACAGGGGGGGAATGAGCAGTTCTTC
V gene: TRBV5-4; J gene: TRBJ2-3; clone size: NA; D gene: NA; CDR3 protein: CASSLDSTDTQYF; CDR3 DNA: TGTGCCAGCAGCTTGGACAGTACAGATACGCAGTATTTT
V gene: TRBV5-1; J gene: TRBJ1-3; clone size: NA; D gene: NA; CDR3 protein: CASSSLGSANSGNTIYF; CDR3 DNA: TGCGCCAGCAGCTCCCTGGGCAGTGCCAACTCTGGAAACACCATATATTTT
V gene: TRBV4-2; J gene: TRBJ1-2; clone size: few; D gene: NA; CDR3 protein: CASSQETTGNTGYTF; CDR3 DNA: TGTGCCAGCAGCCAAGAGACGACAGGCAACACTGGCTACACCTTC
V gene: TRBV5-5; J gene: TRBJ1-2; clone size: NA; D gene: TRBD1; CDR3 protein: CASGTGGLNGYTF; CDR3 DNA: TGTGCCAGCGGGACAGGGGGTCTCAATGGCTACACCTTC
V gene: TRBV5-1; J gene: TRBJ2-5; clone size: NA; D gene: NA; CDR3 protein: CASSLVHSSEGTQYF; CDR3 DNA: TGCGCCAGCAGCTTGGTTCACAGCTCGGAGGGGACCCAGTACTTC
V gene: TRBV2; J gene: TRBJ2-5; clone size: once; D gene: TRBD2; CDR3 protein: CANSGTSEGTQYF; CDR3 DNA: TGTGCCAACTCCGGGACTAGCGAAGGGACCCAGTACTTC
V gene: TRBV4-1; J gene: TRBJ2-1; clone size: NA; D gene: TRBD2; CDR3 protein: CASSLLSTSGGPSEQFF; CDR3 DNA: TGCGCCAGCAGCCTGCTCAGTACTAGCGGGGGGCCTAGTGAGCAGTTCTTC
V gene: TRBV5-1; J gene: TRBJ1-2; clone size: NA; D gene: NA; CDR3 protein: CASSLHQVLDGYTF; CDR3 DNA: TGCGCCAGCAGCTTACACCAAGTCCTGGATGGCTACACCTTC
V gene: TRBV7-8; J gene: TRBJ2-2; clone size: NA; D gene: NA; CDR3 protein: CASTLLVTSGELFF; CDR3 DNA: TGTGCCAGCACCCTGCTAGTGACGTCCGGGGAGCTGTTTTTT
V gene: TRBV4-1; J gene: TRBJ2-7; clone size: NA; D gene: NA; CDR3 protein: CASSQDRVQYF; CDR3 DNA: TGCGCCAGCAGCCAAGATCGGGTGCAGTACTTC
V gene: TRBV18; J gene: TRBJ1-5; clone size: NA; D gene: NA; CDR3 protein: CASSPPGRSASQPQHF; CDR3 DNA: TGTGCCAGCTCACCACCAGGCAGGTCTGCCTCTCAGCCCCAGCATTTT
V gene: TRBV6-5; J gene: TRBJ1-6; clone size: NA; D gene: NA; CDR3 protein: CASSYPYNSPLHF; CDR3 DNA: TGTGCCAGCAGTTACCCGTATAATTCACCCCTCCACTTT
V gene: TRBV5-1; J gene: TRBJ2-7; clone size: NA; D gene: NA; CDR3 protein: CASSWGAESYEQYF; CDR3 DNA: TGCGCCAGCAGCTGGGGAGCGGAATCCTACGAGCAGTACTTC
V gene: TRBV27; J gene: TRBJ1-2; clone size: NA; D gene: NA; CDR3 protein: CASSRESNYGYTF; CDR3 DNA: TGTGCCAGCAGTCGGGAGAGTAACTATGGCTACACCTTC
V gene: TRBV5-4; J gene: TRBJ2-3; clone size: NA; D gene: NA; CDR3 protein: CASSLETVDTQYF; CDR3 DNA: TGTGCCAGCAGCTTGGAGACTGTAGATACGCAGTATTTT
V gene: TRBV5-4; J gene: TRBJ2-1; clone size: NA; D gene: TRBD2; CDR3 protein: CASSPELAGVNEQFF; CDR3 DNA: TGTGCCAGCAGCCCCGAACTAGCGGGAGTTAACGAGCAGTTCTTC
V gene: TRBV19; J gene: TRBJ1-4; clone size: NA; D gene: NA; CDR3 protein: CASSTRGGEKLFF; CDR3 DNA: TGTGCCAGTAGTACTCGCGGGGGTGAAAAACTGTTTTTT
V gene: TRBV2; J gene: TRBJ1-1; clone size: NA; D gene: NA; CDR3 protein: CASRRSLPGTEAFF; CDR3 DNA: TGTGCCAGCAGAAGATCCCTCCCGGGGACTGAAGCTTTCTTT
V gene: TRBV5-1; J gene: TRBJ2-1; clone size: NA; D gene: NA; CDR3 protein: CASSGGVGGPTLNEQFF; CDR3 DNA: TGCGCCAGCAGTGGCGGGGTTGGGGGACCAACCCTCAATGAGCAGTTCTTC
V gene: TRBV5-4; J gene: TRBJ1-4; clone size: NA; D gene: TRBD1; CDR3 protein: CASSTGQGGPFNEKLFF; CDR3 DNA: TGTGCCAGCAGCACTGGACAGGGAGGACCGTTTAATGAAAAACTGTTTTTT
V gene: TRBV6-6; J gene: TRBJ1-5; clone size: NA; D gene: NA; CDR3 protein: CASSYEPGGNQPQHF; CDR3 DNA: TGTGCCAGCAGTTACGAGCCAGGGGGCAATCAGCCCCAGCATTTT
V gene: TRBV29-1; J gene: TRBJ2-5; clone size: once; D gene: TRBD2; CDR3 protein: CSVEGGFGTQYF; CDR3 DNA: TGCAGCGTTGAGGGGGGGTTCGGGACCCAGTACTTC
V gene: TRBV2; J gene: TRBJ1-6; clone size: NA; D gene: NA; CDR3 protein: CASRRQDSYNSPLHF; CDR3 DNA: TGTGCCAGCAGACGACAGGACTCCTATAATTCACCCCTCCACTTT
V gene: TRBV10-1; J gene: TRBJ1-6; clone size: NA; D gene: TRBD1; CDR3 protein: CASEVLSGGPAWTNSPLHF; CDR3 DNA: TGCGCCAGCGAGGTTCTTTCAGGGGGCCCGGCTTGGACTAATTCACCCCTCCACTTT